This record covers a single T cell receptor beta chain. This entry is derived from a study of blood T cell repertoires in COVID-19. Trimming took 3 bases from V and 3 from J, leaving 11 bases between them. Germline CDR1 and CDR2: LGHDT and YNNKEL (reference sequence). This CDR3 is 15 amino acids long. Method: immunoSEQ multiplex PCR; TCRdb's copy keeps in-frame clones and lacks some. The sample has tens of thousands of clones, around 86% seen once; the top ten hold 27%. Sequencing used peripheral blood. The chain combines TRBV3-1 (or the pseudogene TRBV3-2) with TRBJ1-4; no clear D. The TCR comes from a man aged 45-60 years with active or convalescent COVID-19. The CDR3 region is CASSQAGSPNEKLFF. CDR3 DNA sequence: TGTGCCAGCAGCCAGGCGGGGTCACCTAATGAAAAACTGTTTTTT.